This T cell receptor beta chain was recorded in a study of shared clonotypes between healthy human individuals. The study, taken as a whole, reports: The authors expected sequencing depth to affect clonotype sharing among donors.

As concerns this clone: Its target is not known.

Measured with immunoSEQ multiplex PCR; TCRdb has only the in-frame clones, and not every one. In the table there are about 2.4 million clones, roughly 93% of which are singletons. Between the trimmed V and J ends, which lost 6 bases and 1 base, there was a span of 15 bases. CDR3 size: 15 residues. Germline lookup yields CDR1 MNHEY and CDR2 SMNVEV (reference sequence). What was sequenced was naive CD4+ T cells from PBMCs. The subset was: CD45RA+ positively selected. The rearrangement uses TRBV27 and TRBJ1-1; TRBD1 might be the D (5 bases). This sequence was found in a man in his late teens or twenties in good health. Some clones in this sample may be carry-over from other donors' samples. CDR3 in amino acids: CASRPGGSRNTEAFF. Here the CDR3 DNA reads TGTGCCAGCAGGCCTGGGGGGAGCCGGAACACTGAAGCTTTCTTT.